This T cell receptor (beta chain) is from a study of T cell responses to AZD1222 COVID-19 vaccine. Study-level findings and limits: Receipt of two AZD1222 doses was followed by a rise in Spike-specific TCR breadth and depth.

Sequencing used immunoSEQ multiplex PCR; TCRdb keeps in-frame clones, though not all of them. Of about 100,000 clones listed, about nine tenths were seen once; the top ten hold 1% to 1.5%. As concerns this clone: The antigen is undetermined.

CDR1 is MNHEY and CDR2 is SMNVEV in the germline V gene (reference sequence). The CDR3 covers 15 residues. V lost 8 bases and J lost 4, with 17 bases in between. The TCR originated in an adult in good health. The source was peripheral blood, collected on day 0 of AZD1222 vaccination. The chain carries TRBV27 and TRBJ1-4; no firm D call. Here the CDR3 reads CASGIVQPRNEKLFF. CDR3 sequence (DNA): TGTGCCAGCGGAATAGTCCAGCCGCGTAATGAAAAACTGTTTTTT.